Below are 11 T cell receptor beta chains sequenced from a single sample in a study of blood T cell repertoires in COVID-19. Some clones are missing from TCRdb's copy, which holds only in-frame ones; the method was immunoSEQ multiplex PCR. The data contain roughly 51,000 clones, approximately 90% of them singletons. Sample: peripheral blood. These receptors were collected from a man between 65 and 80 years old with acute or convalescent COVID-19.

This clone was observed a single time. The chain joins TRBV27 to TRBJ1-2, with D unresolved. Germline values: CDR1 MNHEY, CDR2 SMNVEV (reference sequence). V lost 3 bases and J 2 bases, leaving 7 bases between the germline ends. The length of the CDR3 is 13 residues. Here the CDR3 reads CASSFGQNYGYTF. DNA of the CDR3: TGTGCCAGCAGTTTTGGGCAGAACTATGGCTACACCTTC.

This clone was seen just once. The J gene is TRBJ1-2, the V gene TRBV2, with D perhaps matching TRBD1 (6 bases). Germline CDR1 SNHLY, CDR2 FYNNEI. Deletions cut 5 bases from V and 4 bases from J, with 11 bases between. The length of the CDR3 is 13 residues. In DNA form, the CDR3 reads TGTGCCAGCAGTCTTACGGACAGCTATGGCTACACCTTC. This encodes CASSLTDSYGYTF.

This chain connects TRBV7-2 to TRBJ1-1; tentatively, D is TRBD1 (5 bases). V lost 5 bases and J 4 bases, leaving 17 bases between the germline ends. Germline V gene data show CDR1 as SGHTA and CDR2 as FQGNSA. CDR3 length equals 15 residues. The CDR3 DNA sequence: TGTGCCAGCAGCCAGGCTCGGGGGATCGGCACTGAAGCTTTCTTT. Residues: CASSQARGIGTEAFF. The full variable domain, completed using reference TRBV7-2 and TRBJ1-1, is GAGVSQSPSNKVTEKGKDVELRCDPISGHTALYWYRQSLGQGLEFLIYFQGNSAPDKSGLPSDRFSAERTGGSVSTLTIQRTQQEDSAVYLCASSQARGIGTEAFFGQGTRLTVV.

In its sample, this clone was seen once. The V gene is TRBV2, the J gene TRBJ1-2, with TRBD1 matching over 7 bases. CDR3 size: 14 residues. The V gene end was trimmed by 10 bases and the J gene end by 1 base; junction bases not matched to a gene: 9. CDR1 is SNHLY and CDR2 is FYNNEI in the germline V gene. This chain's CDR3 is CANTQDRLNYGYTF. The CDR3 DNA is TGTGCCAACACCCAGGACAGGCTTAACTATGGCTACACCTTC.

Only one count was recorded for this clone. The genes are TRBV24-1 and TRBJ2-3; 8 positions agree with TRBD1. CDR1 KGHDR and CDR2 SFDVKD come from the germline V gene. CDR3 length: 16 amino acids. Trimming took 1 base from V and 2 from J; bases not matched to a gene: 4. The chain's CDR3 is CATSDLQGVSTDTQYF. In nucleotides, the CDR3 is TGTGCCACCAGTGATTTACAGGGGGTTTCCACAGATACGCAGTATTTT.

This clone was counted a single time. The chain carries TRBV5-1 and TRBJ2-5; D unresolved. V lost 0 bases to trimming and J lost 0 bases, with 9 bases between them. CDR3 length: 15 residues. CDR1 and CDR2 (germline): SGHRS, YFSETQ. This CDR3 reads CASSLGPGYQETQYF. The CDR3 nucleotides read TGCGCCAGCAGCTTGGGGCCAGGTTACCAAGAGACCCAGTACTTC.

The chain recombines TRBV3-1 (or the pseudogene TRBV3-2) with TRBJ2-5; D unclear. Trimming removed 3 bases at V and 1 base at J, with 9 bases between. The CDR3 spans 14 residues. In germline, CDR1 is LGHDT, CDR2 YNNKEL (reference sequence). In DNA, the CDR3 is TGTGCCAGCAGCCACAGTAACATCCAAGAGACCCAGTACTTC. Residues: CASSHSNIQETQYF.

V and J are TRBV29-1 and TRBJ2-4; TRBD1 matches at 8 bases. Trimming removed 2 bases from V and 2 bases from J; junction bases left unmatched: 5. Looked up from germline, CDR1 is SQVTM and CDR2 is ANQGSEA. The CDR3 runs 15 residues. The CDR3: CSVETRGLTKNIQYF. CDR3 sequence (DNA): TGCAGCGTTGAAACCAGGGGGCTTACCAAAAACATTCAGTACTTC.

In DNA form, the CDR3 reads TGTGCCAGCAGCCGTAGCGGGGGGGCGGGAGAGACCCAGTACTTC. It is translated as CASSRSGGAGETQYF. The V gene is TRBV6-5, the J gene TRBJ2-5; 11 bases match TRBD2. V trimming: 6 bases; J trimming: 4 bases; junction bases outside the gene matches: 7. Germline lookup yields CDR1 MNHEY and CDR2 SVGAGI. The CDR3 sequence is 15 residues long.

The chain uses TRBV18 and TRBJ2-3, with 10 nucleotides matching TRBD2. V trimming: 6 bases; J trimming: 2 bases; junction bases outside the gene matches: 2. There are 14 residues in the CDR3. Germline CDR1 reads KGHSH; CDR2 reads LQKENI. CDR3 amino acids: CASSTSGFTDTQYF. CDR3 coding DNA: TGTGCCAGCTCGACTAGCGGGTTCACAGATACGCAGTATTTT. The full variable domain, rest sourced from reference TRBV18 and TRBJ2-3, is NAGVMQNPRHLVRRRGQEARLRCSPMKGHSHVYWYRQLPEEGLKFMVYLQKENIIDESGMPKERFSAEFPKEGPSILRIQQVVRGDSAAYFCASSTSGFTDTQYFGPGTRLTVL.

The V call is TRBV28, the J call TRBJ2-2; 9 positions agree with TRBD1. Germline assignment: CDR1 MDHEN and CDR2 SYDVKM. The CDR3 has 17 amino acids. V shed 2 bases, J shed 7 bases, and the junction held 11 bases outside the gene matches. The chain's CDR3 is CASSLVGTGRGNGELFF. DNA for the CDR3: TGTGCCAGCAGTTTAGTTGGGACAGGGAGAGGGAACGGGGAGCTGTTTTTT.